This TCR beta chain came from a study of technical replicates of blood from a handful of donors. Clones were sequenced by immunoSEQ multiplex PCR, and TCRdb holds only the in-frame ones, with some missing. The sample includes around 80,000 clones, about 91% seen only once; the top ten take about 0.39%. V was pared by 0 bases and J by 0 bases, with 9 bases between. This CDR3 has 15 amino acids. Germline assignment: CDR1 GTSNPN and CDR2 SVGIG (reference sequence). This TCR derives from a human donor in good health. V usage is TRBV30 and J usage is TRBJ2-1, with a tentative D call TRBD2 (5 bases). Input material: T cells isolated from PBMCs. CDR3 loop: CAWSVGSSSYNEQFF. The CDR3 DNA reads as TGTGCCTGGAGTGTAGGGAGTAGCTCCTACAATGAGCAGTTCTTC.